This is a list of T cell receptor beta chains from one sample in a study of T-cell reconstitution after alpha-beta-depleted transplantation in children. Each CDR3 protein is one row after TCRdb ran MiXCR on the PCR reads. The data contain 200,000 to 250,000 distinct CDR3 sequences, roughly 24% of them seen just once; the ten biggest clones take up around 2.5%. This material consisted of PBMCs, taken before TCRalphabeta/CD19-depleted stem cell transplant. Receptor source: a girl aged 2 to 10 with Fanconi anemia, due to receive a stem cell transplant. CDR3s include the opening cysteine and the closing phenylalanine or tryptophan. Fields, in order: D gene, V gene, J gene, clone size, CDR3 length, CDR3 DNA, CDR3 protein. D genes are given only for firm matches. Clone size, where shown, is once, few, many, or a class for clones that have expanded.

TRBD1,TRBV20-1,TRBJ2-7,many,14,TGCAGTGCTAGACCCCGGGACAGGGGCAACGAGCAGTACTTC,CSARPRDRGNEQYF
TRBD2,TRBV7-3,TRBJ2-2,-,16,TGTGCCAGCAGCCTACAGACTAGCGCATACACCGGGGAGCTGTTTTTT,CASSLQTSAYTGELFF
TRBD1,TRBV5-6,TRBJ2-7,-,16,TGTGCCAGCAGCTTGGATCTTCGGGACAGGGGCCACGAGCAGTACTTC,CASSLDLRDRGHEQYF
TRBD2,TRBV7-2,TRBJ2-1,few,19,TGTGCCAGCAGCGTAGCGGGTGGGCGGGCCCGAAGCTCCTACAATGAGCAGTTCTTC,CASSVAGGRARSSYNEQFF
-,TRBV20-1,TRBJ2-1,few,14,TGCAGTGCCCTTAACGCTAACTCCTACAATGAGCAGTTCTTC,CSALNANSYNEQFF
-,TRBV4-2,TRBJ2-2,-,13,TGTGCCAGCAGCCAAGGGCCTACCGGGGAGCTGTTTTTT,CASSQGPTGELFF
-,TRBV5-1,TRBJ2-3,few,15,TGCGCCAGCAGCTTGGATTACTTCAAGACAGATACGCAGTATTTT,CASSLDYFKTDTQYF
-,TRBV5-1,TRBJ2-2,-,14,TGCGCCAGCAGCTTGGTTGGTTTTGGTCGGGAGCTGTTTTTT,CASSLVGFGRELFF
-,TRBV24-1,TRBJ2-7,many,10,TGTGCCACCACGGGACACGAGCAGTACTTC,CATTGHEQYF
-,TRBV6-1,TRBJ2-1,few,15,TGTGCCAGCAGCGCGGAGGTTGGCTCCTACAATGAGCAGTTCTTC,CASSAEVGSYNEQFF
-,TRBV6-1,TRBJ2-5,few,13,TGTGCCAGCAGTATCCTGGTAGGAGAGACCCAGTACTTC,CASSILVGETQYF
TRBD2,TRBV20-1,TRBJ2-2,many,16,TGCAGTGCTAGAGATCCCGCGGGAGGATCCACCGGGGAGCTGTTTTTT,CSARDPAGGSTGELFF
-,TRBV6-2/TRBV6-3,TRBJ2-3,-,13,TGTGCCAGCAAGGGAAACGGGCTAGATACGCAGTATTTT,CASKGNGLDTQYF
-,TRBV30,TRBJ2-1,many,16,TGTGCCTGGTTTAAGTGGGTTCTTCTATCGGGCAATGAGCAGTTCTTC,CAWFKWVLLSGNEQFF
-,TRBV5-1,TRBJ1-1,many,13,TGCGCCAGCACGCCCGCGGGGGGCACTGAAGCTTTCTTT,CASTPAGGTEAFF
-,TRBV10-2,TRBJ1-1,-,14,TGCGCCAGCAGGAGTTGGGGGGACCGATTTGAAGCTTTCTTT,CASRSWGDRFEAFF
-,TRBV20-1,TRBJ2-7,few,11,TGCAGTGCTACCCCCGGCTACGAGCAGTACTTC,CSATPGYEQYF
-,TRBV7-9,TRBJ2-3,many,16,TGTGCCAGCAGCTTAGCAGTCACCACCGGGACAGATACGCAGTATTTT,CASSLAVTTGTDTQYF
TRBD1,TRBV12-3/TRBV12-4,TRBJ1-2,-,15,TGTGCCAGCAGTCCCCCAGGGGGCGGTGGATATGGCTACACCTTC,CASSPPGGGGYGYTF
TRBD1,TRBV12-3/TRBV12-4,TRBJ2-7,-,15,TGTGCCAGCAGGGGTCCGGGACAGGGTAGGTGGGAGCAGTACTTC,CASRGPGQGRWEQYF
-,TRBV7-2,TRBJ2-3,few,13,TGTGCCAGCAGCTCGGACTGGGTCGATACGCAGTATTTT,CASSSDWVDTQYF
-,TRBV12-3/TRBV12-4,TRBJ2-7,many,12,TGTGCCAGCAGCCCCTCAGCCTACGAGCAGTACTTC,CASSPSAYEQYF
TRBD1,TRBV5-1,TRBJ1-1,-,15,TGCGCCAGCAGGTTGTCGACAGGGTGGAGCACTGAAGCTTTCTTT,CASRLSTGWSTEAFF
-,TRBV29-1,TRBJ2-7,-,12,TGCAGCGTTGAGAGAGGGAACTACGAGCAGTACTTC,CSVERGNYEQYF
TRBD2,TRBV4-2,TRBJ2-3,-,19,TGTGCCAGCAGCCAAGAAGGGACTAGCGGGAGGGCCGGGGAAGATACGCAGTATTTT,CASSQEGTSGRAGEDTQYF
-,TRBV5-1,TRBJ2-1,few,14,TGCGCCAGCAGCGGAGGGTGGTCTTACAATGAGCAGTTCTTC,CASSGGWSYNEQFF
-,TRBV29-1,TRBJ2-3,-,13,TGCAGCGTTCCGGGACAACGCACAGATACGCAGTATTTT,CSVPGQRTDTQYF
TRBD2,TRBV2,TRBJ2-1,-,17,TGTGCCAGCAGTGCGGGGACTAGCGGGATAAGGTTGAATGAGCAGTTCTTC,CASSAGTSGIRLNEQFF
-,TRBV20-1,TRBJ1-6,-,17,TGCAGTGCTAGAGGGTGGCAGGGATGGGTGAGTGATTCACCCCTCCACTTT,CSARGWQGWVSDSPLHF
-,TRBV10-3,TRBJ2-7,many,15,TGTGCCATCATGAGCGACATGGCGAGCTCCTACGAGCAGTACTTC,CAIMSDMASSYEQYF
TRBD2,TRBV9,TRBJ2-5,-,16,TGTGCCAGCAGCGTAGGGACTAGCGGGGGGATGGAGACCCAGTACTTC,CASSVGTSGGMETQYF
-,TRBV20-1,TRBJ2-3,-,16,TGCAGTGCTAGGCCTTCTCGCAGGGACCGCACAGATACGCAGTATTTT,CSARPSRRDRTDTQYF